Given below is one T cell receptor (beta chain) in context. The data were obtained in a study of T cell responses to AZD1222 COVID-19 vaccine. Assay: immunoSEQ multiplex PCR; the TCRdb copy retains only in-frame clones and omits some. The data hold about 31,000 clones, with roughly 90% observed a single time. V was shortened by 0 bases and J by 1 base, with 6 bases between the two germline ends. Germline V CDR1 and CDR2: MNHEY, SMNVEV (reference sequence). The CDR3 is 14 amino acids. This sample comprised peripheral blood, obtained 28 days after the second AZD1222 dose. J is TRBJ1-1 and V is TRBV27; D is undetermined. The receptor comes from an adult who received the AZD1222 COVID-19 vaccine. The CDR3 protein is CASSLSGSNTEAFF. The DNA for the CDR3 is TGTGCCAGCAGTTTATCAGGGTCGAACACTGAAGCTTTCTTT.